Presented here are 19 T cell receptor beta chains from one specimen sequenced in a study of post-analysis software for immune sequencing data. Study results and caveats: Five TRBV segments, including TRBV5-6, TRBV5-1 and TRBV20-1, were more frequent in patients than controls.

Their antigens remain unidentified. cDNA libraries for TCR beta contained unique molecular identifiers. In TCRdb, the PCR reads were re-called with MiXCR into one record per CDR3 protein. The profile covers roughly 430,000 distinct CDR3 sequences, with less than 40% appearing a single time and 6.5% to 8% taken by the ten largest. Material: blood. The receptors originated from a girl aged 2-15 years with multiple sclerosis.

V gene TRBV2 combines with J gene TRBJ2-3, with a tentative D call TRBD1 (6 bases). Trimming stripped 6 bases from V and 10 bases from J, with 23 bases between. Germline V gene sequence: CDR1 SNHLY, CDR2 FYNNEI. CDR3 length: 15 amino acids. This CDR3 reads CASRLQVGTTQPQYF. The CDR3, as DNA: TGTGCCAGCAGACTACAGGTCGGGACAACCCAGCCGCAGTATTTT.

This clonotype was picked up a small number of times. The V gene is TRBV20-1, the J gene TRBJ1-1; D is perhaps TRBD1 (6 bases). Germline CDR1 DFQATT, CDR2 SNEGSKA (reference sequence). The CDR3 is made up of 14 amino acids. The ends were cut back, 2 bases at V and 7 bases at J, with 17 bases in the middle. DNA of the CDR3: TGCAGTGCTAGATGGCGAGGCAGGGGACTTGAAGCTTTCTTT. Its translation: CSARWRGRGLEAFF.

This clonotype was counted a few times. The chain employs TRBV4-2 and TRBJ2-1; D might be TRBD1 or TRBD2, each matching 6 bases. This CDR3 has 20 amino acids. Per germline, CDR1 LGHNA and CDR2 YNFKEQ. Between the trimmed V and J ends, which lost 3 bases and 0 bases, there was a span of 24 bases. The CDR3 sequence is CASSHPGAARTAASYNEQFF. The CDR3 DNA is TGTGCCAGCAGCCACCCGGGGGCAGCACGCACGGCCGCCTCCTACAATGAGCAGTTCTTC.

A word on this clonotype: This could be a read error, since a much larger clone is one nucleotide away. The chain is built from TRBV3-1 and TRBJ2-1; D perhaps matches TRBD1 (6 bases). From germline, CDR1 is LGHDT and CDR2 YNNKEL (reference sequence). CDR3 length: 15 residues. The CDR3 sequence is CAGSQDRQDYNEQFF. The CDR3 DNA sequence: TGTGCCGGCAGCCAAGACAGGCAGGACTACAATGAGCAGTTCTTC.

This rearrangement joins TRBV3-1 to TRBJ2-4; D not certain. The end of the DNA fits TRBJ2-7 better, so the J call may be wrong. This CDR3 spans 15 amino acids. In germline, CDR1 is LGHDT, CDR2 YNNKEL (reference sequence). CDR3 coding DNA: TGTGCCAGCAGCCAAGAAGGTAGGGTTTCGTACGAGCAGTACTTC. This encodes CASSQEGRVSYEQYF.

V usage is TRBV5-1 and J usage is TRBJ1-1; the D is unclear. The CDR3 has 15 amino acids. The germline CDR1 and CDR2 sequences are SGHRS and YFSETQ. Deletions cut 4 bases from V and 3 bases from J, with 16 bases between. The CDR3 spells CASSESRRDDTEAFF. The CDR3 DNA follows: TGCGCCAGCAGCGAGTCTAGAAGGGATGACACTGAAGCTTTCTTT. The entire variable domain, with the rest obtained from reference TRBV5-1 and TRBJ1-1, is as follows: KAGVTQTPRYLIKTRGQQVTLSCSPISGHRSVSWYQQTPGQGLQFLFEYFSETQRNKGNFPGRFSGRQFSNSRSEMNVSTLELGDSALYLCASSESRRDDTEAFFGQGTRLTVV.

The V call is TRBV25-1, the J call TRBJ2-4; no firm D call. The CDR3 has 16 residues. Germline values: CDR1 MGHDK, CDR2 SYGVNS. V gave up 1 base and J gave up 0 bases, with 10 bases separating them. CDR3 sequence reads: CASSEWGDLAKNIQYF. As DNA, the CDR3 is TGTGCCAGCAGTGAATGGGGTGATCTAGCCAAAAACATTCAGTACTTC.

This clonotype occurred a few times. Being one base from a much bigger clone, this may be a read error. The chain is built from TRBV6-5 and TRBJ1-2, with TRBD1 identical over 7 bases. This CDR3 comprises 15 residues. Germline-derived CDR1 and CDR2 are MNHEY and SVGAGI. The CDR3 DNA reads TGTGTCAGCGGACGGGATCGGGACAGACCCTATGGCTACACCTTC. Amino acids: CVSGRDRDRPYGYTF.

This sequence joins TRBV6-6 and TRBJ1-2; D is possibly TRBD1 (5 bases). V was trimmed by 2 bases and J by 4 bases, leaving 11 bases between them. CDR3 length: 14 residues. Germline CDR1 reads MNHNY; CDR2 reads SVGAGI (reference sequence). CDR3 protein: CASSYDPGFYGYTF. In nucleotides, the CDR3 is TGTGCCAGCAGTTACGATCCAGGGTTCTATGGCTACACCTTC.

This chain connects TRBV7-9 to TRBJ1-4, with 9 bases lining up with TRBD1. Germline CDR1 reads SEHNR; CDR2 reads FQNEAQ (reference sequence). With V trimmed by 4 bases and J by 6 bases, 3 bases remained unmatched. The CDR3 contains 14 residues. CDR3 nucleotides: TGTGCCAGCAGCTGGGACAGGGAACATGAAAAACTGTTTTTT. Its protein product is CASSWDREHEKLFF.

This chain joins TRBV20-1 and TRBJ1-6; D gene uncertain. CDR3 length: 15 amino acids. In germline, CDR1 is DFQATT, CDR2 SNEGSKA (reference sequence). The V and J ends lost 1 base and 8 bases respectively, with 15 bases between them. This CDR3 reads CSARVGLYRDSPLHF. The CDR3 nucleotides are TGCAGTGCTAGAGTTGGACTCTACCGGGATTCACCCCTCCACTTT.

The rearrangement links TRBV2 to TRBJ2-1; TRBD2 is a possible D gene (6 bases). The germline V and J ends were trimmed by 11 bases and 2 bases, with 16 bases remaining between them. Germline loops: CDR1 SNHLY, CDR2 FYNNEI. This CDR3 spans 14 amino acids. This CDR3 is CACLGGPTYNEQFF. CDR3 DNA sequence: TGTGCCTGTCTCGGGGGTCCTACCTACAATGAGCAGTTCTTC.

The CDR3 DNA reads TGCGCCAGCAGCCAACCCCGACGAGGGTGGAATGAAAAACTGTTTTTT. Amino acids: CASSQPRRGWNEKLFF. The V call is TRBV4-1, the J call TRBJ1-4; D unclear. The CDR3 has 16 amino acids. The germline CDR1 and CDR2 sequences are MGHRA and YSYEKL. V was trimmed by 2 bases and J by 5 bases, leaving 15 bases between them.

V gene TRBV20-1 combines with J gene TRBJ1-4, with D possibly TRBD1 on 6 matching bases. The ends were cut back, 4 bases at V and 8 bases at J, with 26 bases in the middle. The CDR3 consists of 17 residues. From germline, CDR1 is DFQATT and CDR2 SNEGSKA (reference sequence). CDR3 region: CSATPGAGRGGDEKLFF. In DNA, the CDR3 is TGCAGTGCTACCCCTGGAGCAGGTCGAGGGGGGGACGAAAAACTGTTTTTT.

Only a few counts were recorded for this clonotype. This chain links TRBV5-1 with TRBJ2-3, with 7 positions matching TRBD2. Germline V lookup: CDR1 SGHRS, CDR2 YFSETQ. The CDR3 is 16 residues long. The ends lost 6 bases at V and 2 bases at J; junction bases unmatched: 12. For the CDR3, the DNA is TGCGCCAGCAAATCAATTAATCTAGCGGTCACAGATACGCAGTATTTT. Its protein product is CASKSINLAVTDTQYF.

The chain employs TRBV6-1 and TRBJ2-7; D uncertain. The CDR3 runs 17 residues. Trimming left V 3 bases short and J 4 bases short, with 22 bases between. CDR1 and CDR2 (germline): MNHNS, SASEGT. The CDR3 bases are TGTGCCAGCAGTGAGTCAAGAGCGAACCTGGGTGGATACGAGCAGTACTTC. Translation gives CASSESRANLGGYEQYF.

This chain joins TRBV14 and TRBJ1-1; D remains ambiguous. Germline loops: CDR1 SGHDN, CDR2 FVKESK. V was shortened by 3 bases and J by 3 bases, with 8 bases between the two germline ends. The CDR3 consists of 13 residues. DNA of the CDR3: TGTGCCAGCAGCCAGTTCGAGGACACTGAAGCTTTCTTT. As protein: CASSQFEDTEAFF.

The sample holds a few counts of this clonotype. V and J are TRBV20-1 and TRBJ2-5, with D tentatively TRBD2 (7 bases). Trimming took off 4 bases at V and 0 bases at J, with 12 bases between the two ends. Germline V gene lookup returns CDR1 DFQATT and CDR2 SNEGSKA (reference sequence). This CDR3 region has 14 residues. CDR3 residues: CSAIRGAHQETQYF. In DNA form, the CDR3 reads TGCAGTGCTATCCGGGGGGCCCACCAAGAGACCCAGTACTTC.

V is TRBV15 and J is TRBJ2-1; 8 bases match TRBD2. The CDR3 covers 15 residues. Germline V gene data show CDR1 as LNHNV and CDR2 as YYDKDF (reference sequence). Trimming at V came to 1 base and at J to 7 bases, leaving 6 bases not matched to a gene. The CDR3 spells CATSRGPGGRNEQFF. CDR3 DNA: TGTGCCACCAGCAGAGGTCCCGGCGGGAGGAATGAGCAGTTCTTC.